Following are 15 T cell receptor beta chains from one sample sequenced in a study of Graves' ophthalmopathy and Graves' hyperthyroidism. Amplifying from RNA transcripts, the study obtained TCR beta CDR3 regions. First-round RT-PCR used HTBI primers; second-round multiplex PCR followed. MiXCR, applied by TCRdb to the multiplex PCR reads, yields one record per CDR3 protein. The data contain about 640,000 distinct CDR3 sequences, roughly 39% of them seen just once; the ten biggest clones take up more than 2.5%. The sequenced sample consisted of peripheral blood. These receptor sequences come from an adult man with Graves' ophthalmopathy.

In its sample, this clonotype was seen many times. The chain joins TRBV24-1 to TRBJ2-5; possibly TRBD1 for D (5 bases). The CDR3 length is 15 residues. With 3 bases removed from V and 2 bases from J, the gap between germline ends came to 12 bases. The germline V gene has CDR1 KGHDR and CDR2 SFDVKD. The CDR3, as DNA: TGTGCCACCAGTGATCCAACCGACAGACAAGAGACCCAGTACTTC. This codes for CATSDPTDRQETQYF.

The chain carries TRBV7-2 and TRBJ2-7; 8 bases are shared with TRBD1. This CDR3 is 15 amino acids long. The V and J ends lost 11 bases and 6 bases, in that order; junction bases with no gene match: 18. Per the germline V gene, CDR1 is SGHTA and CDR2 is FQGNSA. The CDR3, as DNA: TGTGCCTGGAGTGTACTGAGACAGGGGCTCTTCGAGCAGTACTTC. This codes for CAWSVLRQGLFEQYF.

This clonotype was observed at least ten times. This chain connects TRBV7-9 to TRBJ1-1; tentatively, D is TRBD1 (5 bases). This CDR3 comprises 14 residues. Germline V CDR1 and CDR2: SEHNR, FQNEAQ (reference sequence). V lost 5 bases, J lost 4 bases, and 14 bases lay in between. The CDR3 DNA follows: TGTGCCAGCAGCGGGGGTTATATGAGCACTGAAGCTTTCTTT. Translated: CASSGGYMSTEAFF.

This clonotype was counted at least ten times. The chain has TRBV5-1 and TRBJ1-6; D not certain. There are 15 residues in the CDR3. V lost 1 base, J lost 0 bases, and 5 bases lay in between. Germline V gene data show CDR1 as SGHRS and CDR2 as YFSETQ. The CDR3: CASSLSNSYNSPLHF. The CDR3, as DNA: TGCGCCAGCAGCTTGTCGAACTCCTATAATTCACCCCTCCACTTT. The entire variable domain, with the rest obtained from reference TRBV5-1 and TRBJ1-6, is as follows: KAGVTQTPRYLIKTRGQQVTLSCSPISGHRSVSWYQQTPGQGLQFLFEYFSETQRNKGNFPGRFSGRQFSNSRSEMNVSTLELGDSALYLCASSLSNSYNSPLHFGNGTRLTVT.

This clonotype was observed once. This may be a read error, as it is one base from a much larger clone. The final CDR3 position lacks the conserved phenylalanine or tryptophan, pointing to a likely read error. This rearrangement joins TRBV12-3 or TRBV12-4 to TRBJ1-1, with D possibly TRBD1 on 6 matching bases. This CDR3 has 14 residues. The V gene lost 3 bases and the J gene lost 4 bases, with 12 bases spanning the gap. CDR3 nucleotide sequence: TGTGCCAGCAGTTTCAGGACAGCCGGCACTGAAGCTTTCCTT. Protein product: CASSFRTAGTEAFL.

The genes are TRBV10-3 and TRBJ2-3, with 12 bases that match TRBD2. The V gene's germline CDR1 is ENHRY and CDR2 SYGVKD. V shed 6 bases and J 3 bases; nucleotides not matched to a gene: 4. The length of the CDR3 is 15 residues. CDR3 coding DNA: TGTGCCATCAGGGGGCTAGCGGGGGGGACAGATACGCAGTATTTT. Protein product: CAIRGLAGGTDTQYF.

This clonotype was found many times. DNA of the CDR3: TGTGCCAGCAGCAAACTGACTAGCGGGGTTCAAGAGACCCAGTACTTC. It translates to CASSKLTSGVQETQYF. The chain recombines TRBV7-8 with TRBJ2-5; TRBD2 matches at 11 bases. The CDR3 loop spans 16 amino acids. The V and J ends lost 5 bases and 2 bases, in that order; junction bases with no gene match: 7. Germline V gives CDR1 SGHVS, CDR2 FQNEAQ.

V usage is TRBV9 and J usage is TRBJ2-2, with D uncertain. V lost 1 base and J lost 8, with 6 bases in between. The CDR3 contains 12 residues. Germline-derived CDR1 and CDR2 are SGDLS and YYNGEE. CDR3 loop: CASSVRQGELFF. DNA of the CDR3: TGTGCCAGCAGCGTACGGCAGGGGGAGCTGTTTTTT.

The chain links TRBV7-2 to TRBJ2-5, with 7 bases matching TRBD2. V shed 5 bases, J shed 7 bases, and the junction held 16 bases outside the gene matches. The length of the CDR3 is 16 residues. CDR1 is SGHTA, CDR2 FQGNSA, per germline. The CDR3 DNA follows: TGTGCCAGCAGCAGAGGACTAGGACGGGGACGGGGGACCCAGTACTTC. Protein: CASSRGLGRGRGTQYF.

V and J are TRBV29-1 and TRBJ1-1, with D perhaps TRBD1 (5 bases). CDR1 and CDR2 (germline): SQVTM, ANQGSEA. The CDR3 contains 9 residues. V was shortened by 7 bases and J by 11 bases, with 11 bases between the two germline ends. The CDR3 loop is CSGGRGAFF. For the CDR3, the DNA is TGCAGCGGGGGTCGGGGGGCTTTCTTT.

This clonotype was recorded many times. This chain joins TRBV7-2 and TRBJ2-2; maybe TRBD2 (7 bases). The CDR3 sequence is 19 residues long. CDR1 SGHTA and CDR2 FQGNSA come from the germline V gene. Trimming shortened V by 0 bases and J by 0 bases, and 17 bases separated the two germline ends. CDR3 residues: CASSLALDGGPANTGELFF. The CDR3 region has the DNA TGTGCCAGCAGCTTAGCGCTTGACGGGGGGCCCGCGAACACCGGGGAGCTGTTTTTT. Drawing the rest from reference TRBV7-2 and TRBJ2-2, the complete variable domain is GAGVSQSPSNKVTEKGKDVELRCDPISGHTALYWYRQSLGQGLEFLIYFQGNSAPDKSGLPSDRFSAERTGGSVSTLTIQRTQQEDSAVYLCASSLALDGGPANTGELFFGEGSRLTVL.

This clonotype was seen a handful of times. The chain couples TRBV2 to TRBJ1-6; 10 bases map to TRBD1. In germline, CDR1 is SNHLY, CDR2 FYNNEI. V trimming: 5 bases; J trimming: 8 bases; junction bases outside the gene matches: 9. This CDR3 has 16 residues. CDR3 sequence (DNA): TGTGCCAGCAGTACTCCCTGGGACAGGGGAGATTCACCCCTCCACTTT. This codes for CASSTPWDRGDSPLHF.

This clonotype showed up just a few times. V and J are TRBV9 and TRBJ1-2; possibly TRBD1 for D (6 bases). The CDR3 extends over 14 amino acids. V was pared by 4 bases and J by 2 bases, with 12 bases between. Germline V gene lookup returns CDR1 SGDLS and CDR2 YYNGEE. The CDR3 DNA is TGTGCCAGCAGCCGAGGACAGTCAAACTATGGCTACACCTTC. Its translation: CASSRGQSNYGYTF.

This clonotype was counted ten times or more. The chain links TRBV20-1 to TRBJ1-1; weak D call: TRBD1 (5 bases). Germline V CDR1 and CDR2: DFQATT, SNEGSKA (reference sequence). V was cut by 4 bases and J by 2 bases, with 11 bases left in between. The CDR3 extends over 13 amino acids. The CDR3 region is CSATDRINTEAFF. The CDR3 DNA follows: TGCAGTGCTACAGACAGAATCAACACTGAAGCTTTCTTT.

The table lists this clonotype with many counts. This sequence joins TRBV12-3 or TRBV12-4 and TRBJ1-2; 11 nucleotides align to TRBD1. V was clipped by 0 bases and J by 6 bases; unmatched bases: 3. This CDR3 contains 15 residues. CDR3 coding DNA: TGTGCCAGCAGTTTAGCTCGGACAGGGGGCCATGGCTACACCTTC. Residues: CASSLARTGGHGYTF.